Reported below is one T cell receptor beta chain. The antigen remains unidentified. The CDR3 runs to 16 residues. The germline CDR1 and CDR2 sequences are MNHEY and SVGAGI. Losses at the gene ends were 2 bases for V and 4 bases for J; bases not matched to a gene: 5. The record originates from a study of T cells after yellow fever vaccination. Whole-study results and caveats: Primary-vaccination clones mostly resurfaced post-booster (about 95% CD4, 85% to 90% CD8).

Via MiXCR, TCRdb re-called the 5' RACE reads, giving one row per CDR3 protein. There are some 500,000 distinct CDR3 sequences in the sample; less than 15% occur only once, and about 14% lies in the top ten. The sample was PBMCs, taken on the day of the yellow fever booster vaccination. The sequence derives from a man aged 30 to 39 who received the YFV17D yellow fever vaccine. The chain carries TRBV6-5 and TRBJ2-2, with 9 bases identical to TRBD2. In nucleotides, the CDR3 is TGTGCCAGCAGTTACCTACTAGCGGGCCCCACCGGGGAGCTGTTTTTT. Translated, it gives CASSYLLAGPTGELFF.